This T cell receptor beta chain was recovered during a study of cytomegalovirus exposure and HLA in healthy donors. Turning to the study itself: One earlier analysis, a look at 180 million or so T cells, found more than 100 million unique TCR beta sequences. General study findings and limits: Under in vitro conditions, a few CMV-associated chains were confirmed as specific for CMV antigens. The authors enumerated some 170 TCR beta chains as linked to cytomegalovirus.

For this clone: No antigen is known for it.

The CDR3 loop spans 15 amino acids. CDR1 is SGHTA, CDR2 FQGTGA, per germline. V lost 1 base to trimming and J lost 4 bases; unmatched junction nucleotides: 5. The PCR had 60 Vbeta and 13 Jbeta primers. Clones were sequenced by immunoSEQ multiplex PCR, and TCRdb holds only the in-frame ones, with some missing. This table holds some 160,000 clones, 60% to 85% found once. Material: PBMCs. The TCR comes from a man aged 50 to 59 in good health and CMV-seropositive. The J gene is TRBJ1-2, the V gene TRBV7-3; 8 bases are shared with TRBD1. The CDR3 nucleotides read TGTGCCAGCAGCTTAAATGCAGGGGGCTTCTATGGCTACACCTTC. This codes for CASSLNAGGFYGYTF.